The 15 T cell receptor beta chains reported below all come from one sample, sequenced in a study of cytomegalovirus exposure and HLA in healthy donors. Using immunoSEQ multiplex PCR, the repertoire was profiled, and TCRdb retains in-frame clones only, with some absent. The sample holds tens of thousands of clones; over 85% are singletons and the top ten take 1.4%. Sequenced: PBMCs. The source of these receptors is a man aged 18 to 29 in good health and CMV-seropositive.

The chain is built from TRBV28 and TRBJ2-7; the match to TRBD2 covers 11 bases. The CDR3 contains 16 residues. The germline V gene has CDR1 MDHEN and CDR2 SYDVKM. The V segment lost 1 base and the J segment 4 bases; nucleotides outside the gene matches: 6. Written as DNA, the CDR3 is TGTGCCAGCAGTTTATCGACTAGCGGGATGGGGTACGAGCAGTACTTC. It encodes CASSLSTSGMGYEQYF.

The chain combines TRBV5-1 with TRBJ2-3, with 7 bases aligning to TRBD2. The germline V gene encodes CDR1 SGHRS and CDR2 YFSETQ. J lost 4 bases, V lost 7 bases, and 15 bases had no gene match. The CDR3 length is 16 residues. CDR3: CASGTVGGDLADTQYF. Written as DNA, the CDR3 is TGCGCCAGCGGGACCGTTGGGGGGGATCTGGCAGATACGCAGTATTTT.

J is TRBJ1-6 and V is TRBV13; D perhaps matches TRBD1 (6 bases). This CDR3 region has 12 residues. Germline CDR1 and CDR2: PRHDT and FYEKMQ (reference sequence). V was cut by 6 bases and J by 9 bases, with 9 bases left in between. The CDR3 bases are TGTGCCAGCAGATCAGGGGTTTCACCCCTCCACTTT. It translates to CASRSGVSPLHF. The full variable domain, rest sourced from reference TRBV13 and TRBJ1-6, is AAGVIQSPRHLIKEKRETATLKCYPIPRHDTVYWYQQGPGQDPQFLISFYEKMQSDKGSIPDRFSAQQFSDYHSELNMSSLELGDSALYFCASRSGVSPLHFGNGTRLTVT.

This rearrangement joins TRBV28 to TRBJ2-7, with no clear D. CDR1 is MDHEN, CDR2 SYDVKM, per germline. This CDR3 region has 14 residues. Trimming removed 5 bases at V and 2 bases at J, with 13 bases between. DNA of the CDR3: TGTGCCAGCAGTCCTAATTCCATAGCCTACGAGCAGTACTTC. This gives the protein CASSPNSIAYEQYF.

The chain combines TRBV30 with TRBJ1-2; D gene unclear. The length of the CDR3 is 11 residues. The germline V and J ends were trimmed by 0 bases and 8 bases, with 7 bases remaining between them. Germline CDR1 and CDR2: GTSNPN and SVGIG (reference sequence). This CDR3 is CAWSVLGGYTF. The CDR3 nucleotides are TGTGCCTGGAGTGTACTAGGGGGCTACACCTTC.

The rearrangement joins TRBV7-9 to TRBJ1-6; a weak D match, TRBD1 (6 bases). In germline, CDR1 is SEHNR, CDR2 FQNEAQ (reference sequence). V was pared by 3 bases and J by 3 bases, with 6 bases between. The CDR3 consists of 14 residues. CDR3 sequence reads: CASSLDSYNSPLHF. The CDR3, as DNA: TGTGCCAGCAGCTTGGACAGCTATAATTCACCCCTCCACTTT.

This sequence joins TRBV7-2 and TRBJ2-3; TRBD2 is a possible D gene (5 bases). The CDR3 sequence is 13 residues long. Between the trimmed V and J ends, which lost 5 bases and 4 bases, there was a span of 10 bases. Germline V lookup: CDR1 SGHTA, CDR2 FQGNSA. The CDR3 DNA reads TGTGCCAGCAGCCCGAGGGTACCAGATACGCAGTATTTT. Amino acids: CASSPRVPDTQYF.

The chain links TRBV19 to TRBJ1-1; 7 bases align to TRBD1. CDR3 length: 15 amino acids. J lost 2 bases, V lost 4 bases, and 7 bases had no gene match. From germline, CDR1 is LNHDA and CDR2 SQIVND (reference sequence). CDR3 region: CASSTNRGANTEAFF. The DNA for the CDR3 is TGTGCCAGTAGTACTAACAGGGGAGCCAACACTGAAGCTTTCTTT.

This chain uses TRBV4-1 with TRBJ2-1, with 10 nucleotides matching TRBD1. The CDR3 consists of 16 residues. J lost 6 bases, V lost 4 bases, and 9 bases had no gene match. Germline V CDR1 and CDR2: MGHRA, YSYEKL. The CDR3 DNA sequence: TGCGCCAGCAGCCTCCCACCGGGACAGGGGATCAATGAGCAGTTCTTC. Protein sequence: CASSLPPGQGINEQFF.

This chain connects TRBV4-1 to TRBJ1-4; TRBD1 matches 12 bases. Germline lookup yields CDR1 MGHRA and CDR2 YSYEKL. The CDR3 extends over 20 amino acids. With 4 bases clipped from V and 1 base from J, the junction kept 13 bases outside the gene matches. CDR3 loop: CASSRKPGQGASLTNEKLFF. The CDR3 nucleotides are TGCGCCAGCAGCCGAAAGCCGGGACAGGGGGCTAGTTTAACTAATGAAAAACTGTTTTTT.

V usage is TRBV9 and J usage is TRBJ2-5, with 7 positions matching TRBD2. The length of the CDR3 is 15 residues. The trim removed 4 bases at V and 2 bases at J, leaving 8 bases unmatched. CDR1 and CDR2 from the germline V gene are SGDLS and YYNGEE. The CDR3: CASSTRAGTQETQYF. DNA of the CDR3: TGTGCCAGCAGCACGCGAGCGGGGACGCAAGAGACCCAGTACTTC.

The rearrangement joins TRBV14 to TRBJ2-3; the D gene is possibly TRBD2 (5 bases). Germline values: CDR1 SGHDN, CDR2 FVKESK. V lost 6 bases to trimming and J lost 8 bases, with 12 bases between them. The CDR3 has 12 residues. CDR3 DNA sequence: TGTGCCAGCAGTCCACGGGGATTTACGCAGTATTTT. Its translation is CASSPRGFTQYF.

This chain connects TRBV7-9 to TRBJ2-1, with TRBD1 matching 7 bases. Germline V gene lookup returns CDR1 SEHNR and CDR2 FQNEAQ (reference sequence). The CDR3 length is 17 residues. V dropped 3 bases and J dropped 8; count of bases not matched to a gene: 16. CDR3 sequence (DNA): TGTGCCAGCAGCTTTCTATCGGGTCAGGGGGTTTCGGATGAGCAGTTCTTC. It translates to CASSFLSGQGVSDEQFF.

The chain couples TRBV19 to TRBJ2-7, with 10 bases lining up with TRBD1. With 5 bases clipped from V and 1 base from J, the junction kept 14 bases outside the gene matches. The CDR3 runs to 18 residues. The V gene's germline CDR1 is LNHDA and CDR2 SQIVND (reference sequence). This chain's CDR3 is CASSPSPGQGLLSYEQYF. CDR3 bases: TGTGCCAGTAGTCCTTCCCCGGGACAGGGGTTACTTTCCTACGAGCAGTACTTC. Full variable domain (outside the CDR3, taken from reference TRBV19 and TRBJ2-7): DGGITQSPKYLFRKEGQNVTLSCEQNLNHDAMYWYRQDPGQGLRLIYYSQIVNDFQKGDIAEGYSVSREKKESFPLTVTSAQKNPTAFYLCASSPSPGQGLLSYEQYFGPGTRLTVT.

V usage is TRBV6-1 and J usage is TRBJ2-7; D not certain. The germline CDR1 and CDR2 sequences are MNHNS and SASEGT. The ends were cut back, 5 bases at V and 2 bases at J, with 4 bases in the middle. The CDR3 has 11 amino acids. The CDR3 reads CASSFTYEQYF. Written as DNA, the CDR3 is TGTGCCAGCAGTTTTACCTACGAGCAGTACTTC.